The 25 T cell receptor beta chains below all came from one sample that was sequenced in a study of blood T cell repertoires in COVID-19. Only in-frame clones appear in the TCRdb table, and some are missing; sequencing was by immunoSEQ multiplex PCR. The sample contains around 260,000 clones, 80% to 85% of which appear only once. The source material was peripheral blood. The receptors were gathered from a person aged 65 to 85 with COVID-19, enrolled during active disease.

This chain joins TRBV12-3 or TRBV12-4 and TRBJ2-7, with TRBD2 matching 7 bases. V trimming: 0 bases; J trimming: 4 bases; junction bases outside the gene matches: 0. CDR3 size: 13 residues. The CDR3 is CASSLAGGYEQYF. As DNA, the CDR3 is TGTGCCAGCAGTTTAGCGGGGGGGTACGAGCAGTACTTC.

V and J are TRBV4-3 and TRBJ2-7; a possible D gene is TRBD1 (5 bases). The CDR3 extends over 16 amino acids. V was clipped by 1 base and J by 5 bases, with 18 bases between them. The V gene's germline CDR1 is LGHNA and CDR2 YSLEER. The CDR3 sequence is CASSQAWGYPRDEQYF. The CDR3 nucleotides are TGCGCCAGCAGCCAAGCCTGGGGCTACCCCCGGGACGAGCAGTACTTC.

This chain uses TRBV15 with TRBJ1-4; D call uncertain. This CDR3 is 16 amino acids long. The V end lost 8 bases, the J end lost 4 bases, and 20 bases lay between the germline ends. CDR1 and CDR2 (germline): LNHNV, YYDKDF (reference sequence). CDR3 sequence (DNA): TGTGCCACCGAGCGGCGCGTTGGGCCGAATAATGAAAAACTGTTTTTT. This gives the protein CATERRVGPNNEKLFF.

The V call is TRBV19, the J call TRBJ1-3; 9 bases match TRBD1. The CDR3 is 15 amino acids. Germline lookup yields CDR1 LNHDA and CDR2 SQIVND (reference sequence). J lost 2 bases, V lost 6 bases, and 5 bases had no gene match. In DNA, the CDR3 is TGTGCCAGTAGCCTACAGGGGGCGCCTGGAAACACCATATATTTT. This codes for CASSLQGAPGNTIYF.

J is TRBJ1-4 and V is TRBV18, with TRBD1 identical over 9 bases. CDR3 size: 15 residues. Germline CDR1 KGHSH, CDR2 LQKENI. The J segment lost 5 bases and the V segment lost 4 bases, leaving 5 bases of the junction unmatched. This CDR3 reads CASSQDRGLNEKLFF. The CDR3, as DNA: TGTGCCAGCTCACAGGACAGGGGTTTAAATGAAAAACTGTTTTTT.

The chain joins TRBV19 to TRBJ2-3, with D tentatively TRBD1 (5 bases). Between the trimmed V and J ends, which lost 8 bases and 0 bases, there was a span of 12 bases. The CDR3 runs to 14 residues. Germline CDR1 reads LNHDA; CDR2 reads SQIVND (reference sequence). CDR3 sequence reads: CASQTAPSTDTQYF. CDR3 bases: TGTGCCAGTCAGACAGCCCCTAGCACAGATACGCAGTATTTT.

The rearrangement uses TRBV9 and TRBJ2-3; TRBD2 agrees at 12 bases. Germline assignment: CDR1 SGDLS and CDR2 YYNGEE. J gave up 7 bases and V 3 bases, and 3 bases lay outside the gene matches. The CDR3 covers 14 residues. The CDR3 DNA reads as TGTGCCAGCAGCGGGACTAGCGGGACGCATACGCAGTATTTT. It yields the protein CASSGTSGTHTQYF. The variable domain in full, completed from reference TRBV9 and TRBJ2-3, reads DSGVTQTPKHLITATGQRVTLRCSPRSGDLSVYWYQQSLDQGLQFLIQYYNGEERAKGNILERFSAQQFPDLHSELNLSSLELGDSALYFCASSGTSGTHTQYFGPGTRLTVL.

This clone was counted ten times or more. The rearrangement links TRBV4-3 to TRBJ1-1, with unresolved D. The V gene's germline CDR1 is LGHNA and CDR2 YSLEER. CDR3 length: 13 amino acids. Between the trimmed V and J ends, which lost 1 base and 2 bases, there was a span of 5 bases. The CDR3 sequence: CASSQVYNTEAFF. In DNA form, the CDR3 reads TGCGCCAGCAGCCAAGTTTATAACACTGAAGCTTTCTTT.

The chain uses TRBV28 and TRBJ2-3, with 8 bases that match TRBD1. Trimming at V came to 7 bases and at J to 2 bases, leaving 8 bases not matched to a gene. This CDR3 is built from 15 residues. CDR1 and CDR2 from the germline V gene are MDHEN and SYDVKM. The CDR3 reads CASTPGTGDTDTQYF. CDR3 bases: TGTGCCAGCACACCCGGGACAGGAGACACAGATACGCAGTATTTT.

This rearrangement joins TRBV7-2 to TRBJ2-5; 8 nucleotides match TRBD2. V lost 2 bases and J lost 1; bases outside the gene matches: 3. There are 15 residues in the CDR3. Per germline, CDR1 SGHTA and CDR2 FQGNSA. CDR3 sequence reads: CASSLQRGPQETQYF. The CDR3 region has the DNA TGTGCCAGCAGCTTACAGCGGGGGCCCCAAGAGACCCAGTACTTC.

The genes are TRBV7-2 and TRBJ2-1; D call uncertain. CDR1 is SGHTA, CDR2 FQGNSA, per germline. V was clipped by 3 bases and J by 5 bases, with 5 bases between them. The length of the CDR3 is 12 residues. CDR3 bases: TGTGCCAGCAGCTTTGTTAACAATGAGCAGTTCTTC. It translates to CASSFVNNEQFF. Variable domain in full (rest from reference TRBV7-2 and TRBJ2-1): GAGVSQSPSNKVTEKGKDVELRCDPISGHTALYWYRQSLGQGLEFLIYFQGNSAPDKSGLPSDRFSAERTGGSVSTLTIQRTQQEDSAVYLCASSFVNNEQFFGPGTRLTVL.

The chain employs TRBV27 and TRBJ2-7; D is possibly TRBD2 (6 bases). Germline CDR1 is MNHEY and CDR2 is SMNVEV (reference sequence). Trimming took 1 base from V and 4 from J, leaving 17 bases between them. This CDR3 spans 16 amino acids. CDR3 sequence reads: CASSLYPRGSLYEQYF. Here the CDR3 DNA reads TGTGCCAGCAGTTTATACCCCCGGGGGAGCCTTTACGAGCAGTACTTC.

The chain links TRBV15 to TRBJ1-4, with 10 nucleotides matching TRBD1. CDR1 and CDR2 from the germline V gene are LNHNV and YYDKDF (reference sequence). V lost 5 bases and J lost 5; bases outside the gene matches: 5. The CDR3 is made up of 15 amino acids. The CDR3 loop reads CATSGMTGGNEKLFF. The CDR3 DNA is TGTGCCACCAGCGGGATGACAGGGGGCAATGAAAAACTGTTTTTT.

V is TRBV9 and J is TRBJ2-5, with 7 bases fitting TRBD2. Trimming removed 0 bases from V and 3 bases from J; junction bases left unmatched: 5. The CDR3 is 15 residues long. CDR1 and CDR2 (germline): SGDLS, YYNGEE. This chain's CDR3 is CASSVVGGSEETQYF. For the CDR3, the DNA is TGTGCCAGCAGCGTAGTGGGCGGGAGTGAAGAGACCCAGTACTTC.

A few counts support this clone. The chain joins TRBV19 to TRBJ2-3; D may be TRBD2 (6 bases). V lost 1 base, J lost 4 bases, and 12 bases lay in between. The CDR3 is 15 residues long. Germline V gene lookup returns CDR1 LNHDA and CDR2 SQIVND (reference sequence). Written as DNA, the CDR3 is TGTGCCAGTAGTATAGCGGCGGGAAGGGCAGATACGCAGTATTTT. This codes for CASSIAAGRADTQYF.

In DNA form, the CDR3 reads TGTGCCAGCACCCCTTTGGTAGGGGGCACAGATACGCAGTATTTT. It translates to CASTPLVGGTDTQYF. The J gene is TRBJ2-3, the V gene TRBV4-2, with D perhaps TRBD1 (5 bases). V was cut by 7 bases and J by 1 base, with 15 bases left in between. Germline V gene sequence: CDR1 LGHNA, CDR2 YNFKEQ. This CDR3 spans 15 amino acids.

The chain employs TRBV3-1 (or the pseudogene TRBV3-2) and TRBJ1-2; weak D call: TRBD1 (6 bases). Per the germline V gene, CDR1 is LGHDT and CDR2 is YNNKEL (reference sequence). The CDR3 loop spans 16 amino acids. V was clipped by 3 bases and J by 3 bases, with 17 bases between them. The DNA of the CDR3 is TGTGCCAGCAGCCATCAAAACAGGGTTGGCTACTATGGCTACACCTTC. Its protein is CASSHQNRVGYYGYTF.

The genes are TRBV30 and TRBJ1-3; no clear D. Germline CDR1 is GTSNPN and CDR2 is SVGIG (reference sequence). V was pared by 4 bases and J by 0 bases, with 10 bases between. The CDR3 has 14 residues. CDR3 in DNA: TGTGCCTGGATCAAAATGTCCTCTGGAAACACCATATATTTT. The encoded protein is CAWIKMSSGNTIYF.

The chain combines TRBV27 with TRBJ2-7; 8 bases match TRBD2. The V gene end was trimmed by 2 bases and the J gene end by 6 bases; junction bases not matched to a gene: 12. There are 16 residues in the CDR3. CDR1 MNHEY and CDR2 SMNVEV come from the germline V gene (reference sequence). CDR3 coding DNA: TGTGCCAGCAGTTTAGTCCTGAGCGGGAGATTAGGCGAGCAGTACTTC. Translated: CASSLVLSGRLGEQYF.

CDR3 DNA sequence: TGTGCCAGCTCAGAAGCAGGTGGGGCCAACGTCCTGACTTTC. Translated: CASSEAGGANVLTF. The chain employs TRBV18 and TRBJ2-6; the D is unclear. The CDR3 consists of 14 residues. Trimming pared 5 bases from V and 3 bases from J, leaving 8 bases between. Germline CDR1 KGHSH, CDR2 LQKENI.

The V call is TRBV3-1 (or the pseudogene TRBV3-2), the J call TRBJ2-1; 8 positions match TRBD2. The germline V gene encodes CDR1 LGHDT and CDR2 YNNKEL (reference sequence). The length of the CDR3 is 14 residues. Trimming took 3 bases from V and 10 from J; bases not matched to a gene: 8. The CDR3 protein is CASSQGLVQVEQFF. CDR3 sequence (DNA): TGTGCCAGCAGCCAGGGACTAGTTCAGGTCGAGCAGTTCTTC.

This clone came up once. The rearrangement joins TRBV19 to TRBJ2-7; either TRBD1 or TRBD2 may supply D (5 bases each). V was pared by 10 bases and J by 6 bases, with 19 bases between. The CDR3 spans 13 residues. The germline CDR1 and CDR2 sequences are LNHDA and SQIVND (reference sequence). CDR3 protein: CATSRPGMAEQYF. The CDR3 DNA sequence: TGTGCCACTAGCCGGCCAGGGATGGCCGAGCAGTACTTC. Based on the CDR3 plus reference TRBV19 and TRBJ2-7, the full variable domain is DGGITQSPKYLFRKEGQNVTLSCEQNLNHDAMYWYRQDPGQGLRLIYYSQIVNDFQKGDIAEGYSVSREKKESFPLTVTSAQKNPTAFYLCATSRPGMAEQYFGPGTRLTVT.

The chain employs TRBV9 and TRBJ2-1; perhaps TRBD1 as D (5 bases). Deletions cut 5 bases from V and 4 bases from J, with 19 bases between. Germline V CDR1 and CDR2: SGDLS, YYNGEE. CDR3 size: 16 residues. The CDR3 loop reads CASSEGVDIAYNEQFF. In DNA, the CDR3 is TGTGCCAGCAGTGAAGGGGTGGACATAGCTTACAATGAGCAGTTCTTC.

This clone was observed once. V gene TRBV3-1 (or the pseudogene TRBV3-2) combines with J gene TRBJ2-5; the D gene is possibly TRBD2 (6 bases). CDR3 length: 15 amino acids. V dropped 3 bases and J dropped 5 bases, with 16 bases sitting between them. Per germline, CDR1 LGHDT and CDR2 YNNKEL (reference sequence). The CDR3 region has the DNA TGTGCCAGCAGCCACCGAGAGGGGAGGTGGGAGACCCAGTACTTC. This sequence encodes CASSHREGRWETQYF.

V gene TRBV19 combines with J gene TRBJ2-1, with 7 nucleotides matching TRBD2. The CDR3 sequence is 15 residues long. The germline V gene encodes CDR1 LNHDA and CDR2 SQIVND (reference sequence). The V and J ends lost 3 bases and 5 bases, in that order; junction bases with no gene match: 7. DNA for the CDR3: TGTGCCAGTAGTATGGGGGGGAGACCAAACAATGAGCAGTTCTTC. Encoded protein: CASSMGGRPNNEQFF. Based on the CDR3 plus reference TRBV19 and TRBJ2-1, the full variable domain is DGGITQSPKYLFRKEGQNVTLSCEQNLNHDAMYWYRQDPGQGLRLIYYSQIVNDFQKGDIAEGYSVSREKKESFPLTVTSAQKNPTAFYLCASSMGGRPNNEQFFGPGTRLTVL.